The T cell receptor (beta chain) described here comes from a study of cytomegalovirus exposure and HLA in healthy donors. Primers for the PCR totalled 60 Vbeta and 13 Jbeta. Original data processing: An analysis performed later counted 70 million to 90 million unique TCR beta chains (around 9.9 million of them shared). TCRdb's table, derived via immunoSEQ multiplex PCR, lists solely in-frame clones and lacks some. V and J calls plus clone size are reproduced from that table; the DNA served to infer D and trimming. This table has under 200,000 clones, approximately 82% appearing once. Study conclusions and caveats: A later analysis found that most CMV-associated TCR beta chains appeared HLA-restricted. Earlier analysis yielded a pattern in which most TCR beta V segments were productive about 87% or about 30% of the time. In a later analysis, HLA-C alleles had the fewest associated TCRs, DRB1 alleles the most.

About this clone: The antigen is not known.

Trimming pared 7 bases from V and 4 bases from J, leaving 14 bases between. The CDR3 spans 13 residues. Germline V gene data show CDR1 as SGHNT and CDR2 as YYREEE (reference sequence). The sequencing input was PBMCs. The J gene is TRBJ1-2, the V gene TRBV5-4; no definite D call. The source of this sequence is a male donor in good health and CMV-seronegative. The DNA for the CDR3 is TGTGCCAGCTTGGAGAGCTCTACCTATGGCTACACCTTC. Translation: CASLESSTYGYTF. Based on the CDR3 plus reference TRBV5-4 and TRBJ1-2, the full variable domain is ETGVTQSPTHLIKTRGQQVTLRCSSQSGHNTVSWYQQALGQGPQFIFQYYREEENGRGNFPPRFSGLQFPNYSSELNVNALELDDSALYLCASLESSTYGYTFGSGTRLTVV.